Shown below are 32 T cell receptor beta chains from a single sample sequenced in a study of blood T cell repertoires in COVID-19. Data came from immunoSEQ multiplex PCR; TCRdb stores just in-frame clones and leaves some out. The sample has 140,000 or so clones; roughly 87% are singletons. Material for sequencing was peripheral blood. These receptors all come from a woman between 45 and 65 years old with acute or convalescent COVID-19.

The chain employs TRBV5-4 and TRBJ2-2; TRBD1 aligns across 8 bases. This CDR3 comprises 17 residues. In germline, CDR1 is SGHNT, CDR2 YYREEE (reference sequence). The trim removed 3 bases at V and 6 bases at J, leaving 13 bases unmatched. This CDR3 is CASSSRRGRGRPGELFF. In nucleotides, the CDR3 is TGTGCCAGCAGCTCCAGGAGGGGCAGGGGGCGCCCCGGGGAGCTGTTTTTT.

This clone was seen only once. CDR3 nucleotides: TGTGCCAGCAGCTTGACAGGAACTAGCACAGATACGCAGTATTTT. Translating it yields CASSLTGTSTDTQYF. J is TRBJ2-3 and V is TRBV5-6; possible D gene TRBD1, 5 bases. This CDR3 comprises 15 residues. Germline V CDR1 and CDR2: SGHDT, YYEEEE. The V end was cut by 1 base, the J end by 0 bases, with 9 bases between.

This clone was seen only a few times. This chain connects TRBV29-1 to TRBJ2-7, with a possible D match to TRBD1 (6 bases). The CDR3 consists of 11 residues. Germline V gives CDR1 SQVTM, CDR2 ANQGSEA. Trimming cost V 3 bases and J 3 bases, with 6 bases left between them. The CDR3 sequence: CSVDRGYEQYF. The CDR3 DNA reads TGCAGCGTTGACAGGGGCTACGAGCAGTACTTC.

The CDR3 nucleotides are TGTGCCAGCAGCCTCGCAGGGAACACTGAAGCTTTCTTT. This translates into CASSLAGNTEAFF. V and J are TRBV11-3 and TRBJ1-1, with D uncertain. The germline CDR1 and CDR2 sequences are SGHNT and YENEEA. V was trimmed by 5 bases and J by 1 base, leaving 8 bases between them. CDR3 length: 13 amino acids.

CDR3 nucleotide sequence: TGTGCCACCAGTGGTCTAGCGGGTCTATCCTACAATGAGCAGTTCTTC. This sequence encodes CATSGLAGLSYNEQFF. The chain uses TRBV24-1 and TRBJ2-1, with 8 bases fitting TRBD2. CDR3 length equals 16 residues. Per germline, CDR1 KGHDR and CDR2 SFDVKD. Trimming cost V 5 bases and J 1 base; bases outside gene matches: 6.

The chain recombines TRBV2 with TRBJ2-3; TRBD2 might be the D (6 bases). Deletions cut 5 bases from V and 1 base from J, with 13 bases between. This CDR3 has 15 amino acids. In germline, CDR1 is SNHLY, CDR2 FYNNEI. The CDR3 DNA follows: TGTGCCAGCAGTTATAGGACGGGGGGCACAGATACGCAGTATTTT. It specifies CASSYRTGGTDTQYF.

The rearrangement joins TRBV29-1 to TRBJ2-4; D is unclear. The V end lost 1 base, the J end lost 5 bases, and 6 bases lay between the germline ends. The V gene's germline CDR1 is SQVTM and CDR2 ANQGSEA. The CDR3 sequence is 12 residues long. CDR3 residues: CSVEASENIQYF. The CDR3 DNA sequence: TGCAGCGTTGAAGCTTCCGAAAACATTCAGTACTTC. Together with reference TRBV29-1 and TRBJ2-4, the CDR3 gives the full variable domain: SAVISQKPSRDICQRGTSLTIQCQVDSQVTMMFWYRQQPGQSLTLIATANQGSEATYESGFVIDKFPISRPNLTFSTLTVSNMSPEDSSIYLCSVEASENIQYFGAGTRLSVL.

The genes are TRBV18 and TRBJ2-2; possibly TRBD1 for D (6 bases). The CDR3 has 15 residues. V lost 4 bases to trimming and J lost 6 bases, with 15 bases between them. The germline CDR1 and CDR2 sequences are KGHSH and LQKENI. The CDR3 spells CASSRAGELSGELFF. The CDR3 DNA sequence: TGTGCCAGCTCACGGGCAGGGGAGCTGTCCGGGGAGCTGTTTTTT.

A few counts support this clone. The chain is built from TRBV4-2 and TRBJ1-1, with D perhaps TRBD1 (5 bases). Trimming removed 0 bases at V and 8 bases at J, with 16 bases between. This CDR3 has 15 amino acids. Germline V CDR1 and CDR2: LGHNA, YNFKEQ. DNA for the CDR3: TGTGCCAGCAGCCAAGATAATGGGGCAAATCGCGAAGCTTTCTTT. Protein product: CASSQDNGANREAFF.

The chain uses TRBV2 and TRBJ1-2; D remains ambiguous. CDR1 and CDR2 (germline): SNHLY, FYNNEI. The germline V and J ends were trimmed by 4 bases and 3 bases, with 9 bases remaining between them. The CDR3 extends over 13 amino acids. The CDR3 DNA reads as TGTGCCAGCAGTGTCGGCGGGTACTATGGCTACACCTTC. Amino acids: CASSVGGYYGYTF.

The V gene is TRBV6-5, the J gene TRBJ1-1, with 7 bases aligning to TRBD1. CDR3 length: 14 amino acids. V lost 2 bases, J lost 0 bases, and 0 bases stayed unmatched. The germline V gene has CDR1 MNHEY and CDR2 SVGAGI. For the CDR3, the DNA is TGTGCCAGCAGTTACCAGGGGGTGAACACTGAAGCTTTCTTT. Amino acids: CASSYQGVNTEAFF.

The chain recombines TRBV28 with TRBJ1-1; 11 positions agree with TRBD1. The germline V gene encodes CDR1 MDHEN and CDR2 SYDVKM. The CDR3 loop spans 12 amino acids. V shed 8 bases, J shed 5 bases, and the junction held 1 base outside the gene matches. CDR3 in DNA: TGTGCCAGCCGGGACAGGGGGACTGAAGCTTTCTTT. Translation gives CASRDRGTEAFF. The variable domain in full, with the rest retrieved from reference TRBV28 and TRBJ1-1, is DVKVTQSSRYLVKRTGEKVFLECVQDMDHENMFWYRQDPGLGLRLIYFSYDVKMKEKGDIPEGYSVSREKKERFSLILESASTNQTSMYLCASRDRGTEAFFGQGTRLTVV.

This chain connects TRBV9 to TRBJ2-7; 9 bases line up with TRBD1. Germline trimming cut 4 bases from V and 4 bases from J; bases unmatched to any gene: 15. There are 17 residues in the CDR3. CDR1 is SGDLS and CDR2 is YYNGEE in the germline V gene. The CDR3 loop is CASSPRPGQGWAYEQYF. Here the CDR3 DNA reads TGTGCCAGCAGCCCCCGACCGGGACAGGGTTGGGCGTACGAGCAGTACTTC.

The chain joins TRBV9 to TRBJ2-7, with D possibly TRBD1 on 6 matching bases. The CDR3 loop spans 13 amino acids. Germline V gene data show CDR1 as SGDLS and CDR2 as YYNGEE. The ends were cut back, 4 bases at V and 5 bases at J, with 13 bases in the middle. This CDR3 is CASSFGTIDEQYF. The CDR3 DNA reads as TGTGCCAGCAGCTTCGGGACAATCGACGAGCAGTACTTC.

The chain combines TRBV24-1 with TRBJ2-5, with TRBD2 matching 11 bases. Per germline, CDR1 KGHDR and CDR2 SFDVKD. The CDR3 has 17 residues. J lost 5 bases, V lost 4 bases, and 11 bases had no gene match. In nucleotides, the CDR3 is TGTGCCACCAGTGACTCCCCTAGTAGCGGGAGGGCGGAGACCCAGTACTTC. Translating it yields CATSDSPSSGRAETQYF.

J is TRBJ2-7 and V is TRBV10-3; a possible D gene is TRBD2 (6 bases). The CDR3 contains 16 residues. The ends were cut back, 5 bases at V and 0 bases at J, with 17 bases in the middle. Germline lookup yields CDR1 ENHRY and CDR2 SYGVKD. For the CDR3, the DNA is TGTGCCATCAGTACCGATGGGGGAGGCAGCTCCTACGAGCAGTACTTC. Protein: CAISTDGGGSSYEQYF.

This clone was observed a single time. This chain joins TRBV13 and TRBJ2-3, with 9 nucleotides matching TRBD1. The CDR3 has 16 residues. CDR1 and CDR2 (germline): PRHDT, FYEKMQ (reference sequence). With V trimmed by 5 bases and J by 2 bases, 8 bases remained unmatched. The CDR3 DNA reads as TGTGCCAGCAGCCCACGACAGGGGGACATCACAGATACGCAGTATTTT. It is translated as CASSPRQGDITDTQYF.

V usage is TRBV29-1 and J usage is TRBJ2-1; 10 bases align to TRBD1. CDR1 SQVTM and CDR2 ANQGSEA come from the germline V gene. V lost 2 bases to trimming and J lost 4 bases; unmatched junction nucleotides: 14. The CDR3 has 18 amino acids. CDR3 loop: CSVEPVGTGDFLYNEQFF. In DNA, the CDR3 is TGCAGCGTTGAACCTGTCGGGACAGGGGATTTTTTGTACAATGAGCAGTTCTTC.

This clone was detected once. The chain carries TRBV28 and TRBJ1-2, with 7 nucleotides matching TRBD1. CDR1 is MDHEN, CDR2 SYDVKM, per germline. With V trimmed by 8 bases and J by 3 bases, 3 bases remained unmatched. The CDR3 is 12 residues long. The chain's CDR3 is CASYQGDYGYTF. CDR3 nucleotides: TGTGCCAGCTACCAGGGGGACTATGGCTACACCTTC.

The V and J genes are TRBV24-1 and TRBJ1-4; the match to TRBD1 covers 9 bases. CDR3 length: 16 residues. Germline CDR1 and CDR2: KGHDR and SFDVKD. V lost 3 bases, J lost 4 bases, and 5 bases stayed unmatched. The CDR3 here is CATSDGRQGGNEKLFF. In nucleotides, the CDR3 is TGTGCCACCAGTGATGGCCGACAGGGGGGTAATGAAAAACTGTTTTTT.

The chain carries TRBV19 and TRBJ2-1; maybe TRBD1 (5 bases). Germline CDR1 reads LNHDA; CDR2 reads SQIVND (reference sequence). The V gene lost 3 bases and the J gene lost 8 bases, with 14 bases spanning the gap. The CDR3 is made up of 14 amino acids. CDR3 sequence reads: CASSIYTRADEQFF. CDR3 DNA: TGTGCCAGTAGTATCTACACCAGGGCTGATGAGCAGTTCTTC.

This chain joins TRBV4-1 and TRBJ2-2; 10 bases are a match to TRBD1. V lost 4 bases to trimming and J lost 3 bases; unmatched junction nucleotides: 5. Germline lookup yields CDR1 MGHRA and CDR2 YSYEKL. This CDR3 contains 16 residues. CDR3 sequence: CASSRGQGEYTGELFF. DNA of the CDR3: TGCGCCAGCAGCCGCGGACAGGGGGAGTACACCGGGGAGCTGTTTTTT.

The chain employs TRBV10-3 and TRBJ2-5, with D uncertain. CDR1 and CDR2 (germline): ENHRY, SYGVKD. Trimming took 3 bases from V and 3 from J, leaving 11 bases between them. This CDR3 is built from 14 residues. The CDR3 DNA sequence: TGTGCCATCAGTGATAGCCGGATAAAAGAGACCCAGTACTTC. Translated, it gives CAISDSRIKETQYF.

CDR3 DNA sequence: TGTGCCACCAGTGATTTGTTCGGGACAGGGTCGGTCAATGAGCAGTTCTTC. It is translated as CATSDLFGTGSVNEQFF. The rearrangement joins TRBV24-1 to TRBJ2-1, with TRBD1 matching 9 bases. V trimming: 0 bases; J trimming: 6 bases; junction bases outside the gene matches: 8. Germline V gene lookup returns CDR1 KGHDR and CDR2 SFDVKD. The CDR3 runs to 17 residues.

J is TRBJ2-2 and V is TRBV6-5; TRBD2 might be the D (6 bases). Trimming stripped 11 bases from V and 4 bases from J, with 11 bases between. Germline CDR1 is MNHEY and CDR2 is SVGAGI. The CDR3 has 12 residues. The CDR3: CAASGRTGELFF. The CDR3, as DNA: TGTGCCGCCAGCGGGCGCACCGGGGAGCTGTTTTTT.

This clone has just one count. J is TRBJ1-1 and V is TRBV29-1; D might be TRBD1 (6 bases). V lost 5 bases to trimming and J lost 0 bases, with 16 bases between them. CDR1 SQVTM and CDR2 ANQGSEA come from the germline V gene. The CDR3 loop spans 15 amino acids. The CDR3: CSVPDLQGMNTEAFF. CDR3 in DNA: TGCAGCGTTCCAGATTTACAGGGTATGAACACTGAAGCTTTCTTT.

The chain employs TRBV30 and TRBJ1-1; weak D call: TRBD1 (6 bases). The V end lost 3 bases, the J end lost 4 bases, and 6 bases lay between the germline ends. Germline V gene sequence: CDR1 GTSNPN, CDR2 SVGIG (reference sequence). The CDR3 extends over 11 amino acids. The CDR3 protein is CAWRQGTEAFF. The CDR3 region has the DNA TGTGCCTGGAGACAGGGCACTGAAGCTTTCTTT.

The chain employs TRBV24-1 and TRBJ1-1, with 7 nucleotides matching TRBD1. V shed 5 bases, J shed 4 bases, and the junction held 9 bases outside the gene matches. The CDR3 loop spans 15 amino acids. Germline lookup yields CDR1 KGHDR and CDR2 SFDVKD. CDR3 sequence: CATSGPHQGVTEAFF. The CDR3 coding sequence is TGTGCCACCAGTGGCCCGCACCAGGGGGTCACTGAAGCTTTCTTT.

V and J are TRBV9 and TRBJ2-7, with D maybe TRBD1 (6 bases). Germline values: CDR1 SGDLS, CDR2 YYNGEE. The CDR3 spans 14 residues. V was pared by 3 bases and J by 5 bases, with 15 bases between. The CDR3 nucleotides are TGTGCCAGCAGCGCCGCTGTTCAGGGGCACGAGCAGTACTTC. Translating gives CASSAAVQGHEQYF.

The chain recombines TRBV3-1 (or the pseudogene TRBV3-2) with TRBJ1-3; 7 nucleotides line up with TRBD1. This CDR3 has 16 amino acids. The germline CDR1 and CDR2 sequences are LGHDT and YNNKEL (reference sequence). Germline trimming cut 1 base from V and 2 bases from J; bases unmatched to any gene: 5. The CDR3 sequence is CASSQAFDRAGNTIYF. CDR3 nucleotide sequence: TGTGCCAGCAGCCAAGCCTTCGACAGGGCTGGAAACACCATATATTTT.

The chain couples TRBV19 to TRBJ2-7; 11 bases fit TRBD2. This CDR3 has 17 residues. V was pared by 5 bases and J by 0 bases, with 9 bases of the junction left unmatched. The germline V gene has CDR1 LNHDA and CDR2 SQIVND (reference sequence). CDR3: CASSLGLAVLSSYEQYF. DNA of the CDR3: TGTGCCAGTAGTTTGGGACTAGCGGTACTGAGCTCCTACGAGCAGTACTTC.

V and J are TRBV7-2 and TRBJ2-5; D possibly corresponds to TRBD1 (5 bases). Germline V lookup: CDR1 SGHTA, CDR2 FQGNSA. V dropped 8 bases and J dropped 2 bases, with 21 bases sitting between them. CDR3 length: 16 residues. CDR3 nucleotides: TGTGCCAGCTCAGATAGGGGTTTACCCCCTCAAGAGACCCAGTACTTC. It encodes CASSDRGLPPQETQYF.